These T cell receptor beta chains were read from a single sample in a study of early T cells in non-severe SARS-CoV-2 infection. TCRdb independently ran MiXCR on the 5' RACE reads; one entry per CDR3 protein. The sample has roughly 65,000 distinct CDR3 sequences; roughly a tenth are singletons. Sequencing was carried out using whole blood. These TCRs come from an adult who was a healthcare worker with PCR-confirmed SARS-CoV-2 infection or an uninfected control (not recorded which). The CDR3 runs from the conserved cysteine through the conserved F or W. The D gene is left open where the match is weak. The size entry is marked missing in some rows and otherwise reads once, few, many or a size class.

d_call,j_call,clone_size,v_call,cdr3_nt,cdr3_aa
TRBD1,TRBJ1-2,few,TRBV28,TGTGCCAGCAGTTCGGGACAGGAGGTCTATGGCTACACCTTC,CASSSGQEVYGYTF
TRBD2,TRBJ2-3,.,TRBV20-1,TGCAGTGCTAGCGGACTAGCGGGAGGGTCGGATACGCAGTATTTT,CSASGLAGGSDTQYF
.,TRBJ2-2,many,TRBV24-1,TGTGCCACATCCGGCAAGACTGGCCGGGAGCTGTTTTTT,CATSGKTGRELFF
TRBD1,TRBJ2-7,few,TRBV27,TGTGCCAGCAGTTTATCGGGGGACAGGGCGGGGCGCGAGCAGTACTTC,CASSLSGDRAGREQYF
TRBD2,TRBJ2-7,few,TRBV20-1,TGCAGTGCTAGGACGAGGAGGGGACTAGCGGGAGGGCGAGAGCAGTACTTC,CSARTRRGLAGGREQYF
.,TRBJ2-1,.,TRBV12-3/TRBV12-4,TGTGCCAGCAGCCCAAGGGGAACCCTCTACAATGAGCAGTTCTTC,CASSPRGTLYNEQFF
.,TRBJ2-1,few,TRBV28,TGTGCCAGCAGGGTGACAGGGGAGGGGTACCGTGAGCAGTTCTTC,CASRVTGEGYREQFF
TRBD2,TRBJ2-1,many,TRBV6-1,TGTGCCAGCAGTGAAGGACTAGCGGGAGCGGATGAGCAGTTCTTC,CASSEGLAGADEQFF
.,TRBJ2-7,.,TRBV2,TGTGCCAGCAGGGTCCAAGAGGGCCCCTTCTACGAGCAGTACTTC,CASRVQEGPFYEQYF
TRBD2,TRBJ2-3,.,TRBV15,TGTGCCACCAGCCCCCTAGCGGGAGGGTGGGATACGCAGTATTTT,CATSPLAGGWDTQYF
.,TRBJ2-1,many,TRBV7-2,TGTGCCAGCAGCTTAGGGGGGACGTACAATGAGCAGTTCTTC,CASSLGGTYNEQFF
.,TRBJ1-1,few,TRBV25-1,TGTGCCAGCCGTGAGGGGGGGACTGAAGCTTTCTTT,CASREGGTEAFF
TRBD1,TRBJ1-1,.,TRBV7-2,TGTGCCAGCAGCCCACGACAGGGTACGAACACTGAAGCTTTCTTT,CASSPRQGTNTEAFF
.,TRBJ1-6,many,TRBV28,TGTGCCAGCAGTTATGTCAGGGGATCTACACCCCTCCACTTT,CASSYVRGSTPLHF
.,TRBJ1-6,.,TRBV5-5,TGTGCCAGCAGTCCCGAGATGGTATCCACCCTCCACTTT,CASSPEMVSTLHF